Below, 26 T cell receptor beta chains from the same sample are listed, as sequenced in a study of blood T cell repertoires in COVID-19. The protocol was immunoSEQ multiplex PCR, while the TCRdb copy is restricted to in-frame clones and leaves out a portion. The data hold 170,000 or so clones, with approximately 90% observed a single time. The sequenced material came from peripheral blood. The receptor set was obtained from a man aged 50 to 59 with acute or convalescent COVID-19.

The chain's CDR3 is CAGSLGTENSPLHF. The CDR3, as DNA: TGTGCCGGGTCCCTTGGGACAGAGAATTCACCCCTCCACTTT. The rearrangement links TRBV7-2 to TRBJ1-6; TRBD1 matches at 7 bases. This CDR3 is 14 amino acids long. Germline V gives CDR1 SGHTA, CDR2 FQGNSA. Germline trimming cut 11 bases from V and 7 bases from J; bases unmatched to any gene: 11.

This clone came up a few times. CDR3 sequence: CASSSIQGGEAFF. In DNA form, the CDR3 reads TGTGCCAGCAGCTCCATACAGGGGGGTGAAGCTTTCTTT. The chain recombines TRBV11-3 with TRBJ1-1; 8 positions match TRBD1. The V and J ends lost 4 bases and 7 bases, in that order; junction bases with no gene match: 5. Germline V gives CDR1 SGHNT, CDR2 YENEEA. The CDR3 totals 13 residues.

This chain links TRBV19 with TRBJ1-4, with TRBD1 identical over 7 bases. In germline, CDR1 is LNHDA, CDR2 SQIVND (reference sequence). The CDR3 runs to 17 residues. Trimming at V came to 5 bases and at J to 2 bases, leaving 11 bases not matched to a gene. CDR3 sequence (DNA): TGTGCCAGTAGTCCCCGAGGTCCAGGGGGGACTAATGAAAAACTGTTTTTT. As protein: CASSPRGPGGTNEKLFF.

The V and J genes are TRBV27 and TRBJ2-7; 11 nucleotides line up with TRBD1. The length of the CDR3 is 15 residues. Trimming cost V 2 bases and J 5 bases; bases outside gene matches: 5. Germline V CDR1 and CDR2: MNHEY, SMNVEV (reference sequence). CDR3 nucleotide sequence: TGTGCCAGCAGTTTAGGGACAGGGGGTGTCAACGAGCAGTACTTC. This translates into CASSLGTGGVNEQYF.

This CDR3 is CASSLGAYEQYV. The CDR3, as DNA: TGTGCCAGCAGCTTAGGGGCGTACGAGCAGTACGTC. The chain links TRBV11-2 to TRBJ2-7; unclear D gene. The CDR3 length is 12 residues. The V gene's germline CDR1 is SGHAT and CDR2 FQNNGV. The germline V and J ends were trimmed by 1 base and 4 bases, with 5 bases remaining between them.

The V call is TRBV21-1, the J call TRBJ2-1; the D call of TRBD1 is as the table states it, not checked on the DNA. TRBV21-1 is a pseudogene. CDR3 size: 17 residues. CDR3 sequence reads: CASSKGVVARNRNEQFF. CDR3 nucleotide sequence: TGTGCCAGCAGCAAAGGGGTGGTTGCCAGGAACCGGAATGAGCAGTTCTTC.

CDR3 nucleotides: TGTGCCAGCAGTGATGGTTTAGAGAGGGGGTACGGGAATTCACCCCTCCACTTT. This translates into CASSDGLERGYGNSPLHF. The rearrangement uses TRBV6-1 and TRBJ1-6, with D perhaps matching TRBD1 (6 bases). With 3 bases removed from V and 7 bases from J, the gap between germline ends came to 22 bases. This CDR3 comprises 18 residues. Germline CDR1 and CDR2: MNHNS and SASEGT.

With regard to this clone: The same CDR3 can be traced to other DNA sequences in this sample. The chain has TRBV9 and TRBJ2-5; D is possibly TRBD2 (6 bases). The V gene lost 0 bases and the J gene lost 4 bases, with 13 bases spanning the gap. Germline V gene lookup returns CDR1 SGDLS and CDR2 YYNGEE. The CDR3 loop spans 15 amino acids. CDR3 region: CASSVVGQGGETQYF. The DNA for the CDR3 is TGTGCCAGCAGCGTAGTGGGTCAGGGAGGAGAGACCCAGTACTTC.

This chain links TRBV12-3 or TRBV12-4 with TRBJ2-1; D gene uncertain. The CDR3 extends over 13 amino acids. V lost 5 bases to trimming and J lost 4 bases, with 9 bases between them. In DNA, the CDR3 is TGTGCCAGCAGTCTGCTGAGGTACAATGAGCAGTTCTTC. It translates to CASSLLRYNEQFF.

J is TRBJ2-5 and V is TRBV30; tentative D call: TRBD1 (5 bases). Germline V gives CDR1 GTSNPN, CDR2 SVGIG (reference sequence). The V end lost 0 bases, the J end lost 3 bases, and 17 bases lay between the germline ends. The CDR3 loop spans 16 amino acids. The chain's CDR3 is CAWSVAGHPREETQYF. Here the CDR3 DNA reads TGTGCCTGGAGTGTGGCAGGACACCCTAGGGAAGAGACCCAGTACTTC.

J is TRBJ2-3 and V is TRBV5-1; D is uncertain. From germline, CDR1 is SGHRS and CDR2 YFSETQ. The CDR3 runs to 14 residues. Trimming took off 0 bases at V and 2 bases at J, with 7 bases between the two ends. The CDR3 loop reads CASSLVRNTDTQYF. Here the CDR3 DNA reads TGCGCCAGCAGCTTGGTCAGAAACACAGATACGCAGTATTTT.

V and J are TRBV5-1 and TRBJ1-2; the match to TRBD1 covers 9 bases. Germline assignment: CDR1 SGHRS and CDR2 YFSETQ. CDR3 length equals 16 residues. V dropped 4 bases and J dropped 4; count of bases not matched to a gene: 11. The CDR3 loop is CASSPLDRGASYGYTF. CDR3 sequence (DNA): TGCGCCAGCAGCCCTCTAGACAGGGGGGCATCCTATGGCTACACCTTC.

V is TRBV11-2 and J is TRBJ2-2; D is unresolved. There are 14 residues in the CDR3. CDR1 SGHAT and CDR2 FQNNGV come from the germline V gene. V lost 1 base and J lost 7, with 10 bases in between. The DNA for the CDR3 is TGTGCCAGCAGCTTAGTATCGTATATCGGGGAGCTGTTTTTT. It is translated as CASSLVSYIGELFF.

The V call is TRBV18, the J call TRBJ1-5; the match to TRBD1 covers 7 bases. CDR3 length: 14 amino acids. V trimming: 1 base; J trimming: 4 bases; junction bases outside the gene matches: 1. Germline V lookup: CDR1 KGHSH, CDR2 LQKENI. CDR3 in DNA: TGTGCCAGCTCACCACAGGACAGGAATCAGCCCCAGCATTTT. Its translation is CASSPQDRNQPQHF.

This clone was recorded once. CDR3 residues: CASSLSVDRGQAFF. Written as DNA, the CDR3 is TGTGCCAGCAGCCTTAGTGTGGACAGGGGGCAAGCTTTCTTT. The chain combines TRBV7-8 with TRBJ1-1, with 11 positions matching TRBD1. Unmatched junction bases numbered 8, after V lost 5 bases and J lost 9 bases. Germline V gene lookup returns CDR1 SGHVS and CDR2 FQNEAQ. This CDR3 comprises 14 residues.

This chain joins TRBV6-5 and TRBJ2-7; D is unresolved. Germline V lookup: CDR1 MNHEY, CDR2 SVGAGI. The CDR3 length is 14 residues. The V end was cut by 10 bases, the J end by 9 bases, with 25 bases between. CDR3 amino acids: CATLLPAAGSMQYF. CDR3 coding DNA: TGTGCCACTCTTCTTCCGGCGGCCGGGTCGATGCAGTACTTC.

This sequence joins TRBV4-2 and TRBJ2-2, with TRBD2 identical over 9 bases. This CDR3 region has 16 residues. The J segment lost 2 bases and the V segment lost 4 bases, leaving 5 bases of the junction unmatched. Germline values: CDR1 LGHNA, CDR2 YNFKEQ. This CDR3 reads CASSLQAGGNTGELFF. The CDR3 DNA sequence: TGTGCCAGCAGCCTACAAGCGGGGGGCAACACCGGGGAGCTGTTTTTT.

This chain joins TRBV6-5 and TRBJ1-6; 9 bases match TRBD1. V shed 7 bases and J 8 bases; nucleotides not matched to a gene: 6. The CDR3 has 14 residues. Per germline, CDR1 MNHEY and CDR2 SVGAGI. CDR3 nucleotide sequence: TGTGCCAGCAAAAAGGGACAGGGTCATTCACCCCTCCACTTT. Protein sequence: CASKKGQGHSPLHF.

This chain links TRBV19 with TRBJ1-1, with TRBD1 as a possible D gene (6 bases). CDR1 and CDR2 from the germline V gene are LNHDA and SQIVND (reference sequence). The CDR3 totals 15 residues. V was shortened by 1 base and J by 7 bases, with 16 bases between the two germline ends. CDR3: CASSIGPRGAGEAFF. The CDR3 nucleotides are TGTGCCAGTAGTATAGGCCCCAGGGGCGCGGGTGAAGCTTTCTTT. Based on the CDR3 plus reference TRBV19 and TRBJ1-1, the full variable domain is DGGITQSPKYLFRKEGQNVTLSCEQNLNHDAMYWYRQDPGQGLRLIYYSQIVNDFQKGDIAEGYSVSREKKESFPLTVTSAQKNPTAFYLCASSIGPRGAGEAFFGQGTRLTVV.

This chain joins TRBV29-1 and TRBJ1-2, with D unresolved. Germline V CDR1 and CDR2: SQVTM, ANQGSEA. The CDR3 length is 14 residues. Trimming cost V 6 bases and J 2 bases, with 16 bases left between them. CDR3 residues: CSVHRGFTNYGYTF. CDR3 nucleotides: TGCAGCGTGCATCGCGGTTTCACAAACTATGGCTACACCTTC. Full variable domain (outside the CDR3, taken from reference TRBV29-1 and TRBJ1-2): SAVISQKPSRDICQRGTSLTIQCQVDSQVTMMFWYRQQPGQSLTLIATANQGSEATYESGFVIDKFPISRPNLTFSTLTVSNMSPEDSSIYLCSVHRGFTNYGYTFGSGTRLTVV.

The chain employs TRBV28 and TRBJ2-1; TRBD2 agrees at 11 bases. Germline V gives CDR1 MDHEN, CDR2 SYDVKM. This CDR3 is 15 amino acids long. Trimming took 6 bases from V and 12 from J; bases not matched to a gene: 13. The CDR3 sequence: CASRIASLAGGPQFF. CDR3 in DNA: TGTGCCAGCAGGATCGCTTCATTAGCGGGAGGGCCGCAGTTCTTC.

This clone was detected only once. The chain carries TRBV28 and TRBJ2-3; maybe TRBD1 (5 bases). There are 13 residues in the CDR3. Per germline, CDR1 MDHEN and CDR2 SYDVKM. Between the trimmed V and J ends, which lost 7 bases and 2 bases, there was a span of 10 bases. The CDR3 DNA sequence: TGTGCCAGCAAAGGACATCACACAGATACGCAGTATTTT. Its protein product is CASKGHHTDTQYF.

The chain has TRBV9 and TRBJ2-3, with 7 positions matching TRBD1. Trimming took 0 bases from V and 3 from J; bases not matched to a gene: 16. Germline loops: CDR1 SGDLS, CDR2 YYNGEE. The CDR3 is 19 residues long. In DNA, the CDR3 is TGTGCCAGCAGCGTAGGGGGGCGAGACAACAGGGGAGTGACAGATACGCAGTATTTT. Its protein is CASSVGGRDNRGVTDTQYF.

The chain links TRBV3-1 (or the pseudogene TRBV3-2) to TRBJ2-2; tentative D call: TRBD2 (7 bases). Germline loops: CDR1 LGHDT, CDR2 YNNKEL (reference sequence). CDR3 size: 15 residues. V dropped 4 bases and J dropped 4 bases, with 13 bases sitting between them. As DNA, the CDR3 is TGTGCCAGCAGCCTATTAGGGGGGGTCACCGGGGAGCTGTTTTTT. It codes for CASSLLGGVTGELFF.

The chain has TRBV18 and TRBJ2-3, with D unclear. Between the trimmed V and J ends, which lost 3 bases and 4 bases, there was a span of 5 bases. Germline values: CDR1 KGHSH, CDR2 LQKENI. The CDR3 is 12 amino acids. For the CDR3, the DNA is TGTGCCAGCTCACCCGTCGCAGATACGCAGTATTTT. Protein: CASSPVADTQYF.

V usage is TRBV27 and J usage is TRBJ1-2; TRBD1 matches at 7 bases. The trim removed 4 bases at V and 5 bases at J, leaving 10 bases unmatched. CDR1 is MNHEY and CDR2 is SMNVEV in the germline V gene (reference sequence). This CDR3 contains 15 residues. The CDR3 nucleotides are TGTGCCAGCAGTTCAGGGACAGCCACTCCGTATGGCTACACCTTC. Its protein product is CASSSGTATPYGYTF.